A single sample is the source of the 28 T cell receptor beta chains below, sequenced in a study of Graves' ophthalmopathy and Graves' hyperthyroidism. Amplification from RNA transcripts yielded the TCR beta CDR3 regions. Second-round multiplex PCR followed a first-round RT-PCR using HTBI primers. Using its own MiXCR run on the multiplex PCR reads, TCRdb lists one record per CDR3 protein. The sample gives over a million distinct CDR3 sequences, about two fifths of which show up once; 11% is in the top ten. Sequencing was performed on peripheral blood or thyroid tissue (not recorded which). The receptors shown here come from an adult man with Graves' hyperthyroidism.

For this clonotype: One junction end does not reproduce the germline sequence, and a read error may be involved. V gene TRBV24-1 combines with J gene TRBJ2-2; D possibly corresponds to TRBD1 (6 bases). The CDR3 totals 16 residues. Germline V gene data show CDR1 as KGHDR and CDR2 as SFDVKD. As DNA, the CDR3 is TGTGCCAGCAGTTTATTGGGACATAAGAACACCGGGGAGCTGTTTTTT. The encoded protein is CASSLLGHKNTGELFF.

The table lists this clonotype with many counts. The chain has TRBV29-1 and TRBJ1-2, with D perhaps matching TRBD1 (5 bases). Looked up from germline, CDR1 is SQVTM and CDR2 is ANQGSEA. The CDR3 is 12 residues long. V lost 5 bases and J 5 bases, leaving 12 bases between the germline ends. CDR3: CSVSHGGYGYTF. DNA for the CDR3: TGCAGCGTTTCGCACGGGGGTTATGGCTACACCTTC.

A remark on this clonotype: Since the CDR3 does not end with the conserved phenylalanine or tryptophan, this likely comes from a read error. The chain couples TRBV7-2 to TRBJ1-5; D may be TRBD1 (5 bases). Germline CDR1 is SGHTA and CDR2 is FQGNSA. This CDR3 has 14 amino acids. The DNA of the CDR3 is TGTGCTAGCAGCGCAGGGAATTCGGGTCAGCCCCAGCATTTG. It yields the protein CASSAGNSGQPQHL.

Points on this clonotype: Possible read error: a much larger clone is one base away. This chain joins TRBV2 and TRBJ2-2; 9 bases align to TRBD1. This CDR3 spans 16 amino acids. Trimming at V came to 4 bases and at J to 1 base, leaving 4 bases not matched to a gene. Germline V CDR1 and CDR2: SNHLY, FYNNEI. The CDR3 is CASSGMGQGNTGELFF. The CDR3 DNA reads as TGTGCCAGCAGTGGTATGGGACAGGGGAACACCGGGGAGCTGTTTTTT.

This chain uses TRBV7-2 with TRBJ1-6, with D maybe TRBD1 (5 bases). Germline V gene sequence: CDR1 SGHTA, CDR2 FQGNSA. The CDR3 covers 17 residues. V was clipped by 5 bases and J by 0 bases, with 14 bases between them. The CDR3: CASSLQAGSSYNSPLHF. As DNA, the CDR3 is TGTGCCAGCAGCCTACAGGCAGGGAGCTCCTATAATTCACCCCTCCACTTT.

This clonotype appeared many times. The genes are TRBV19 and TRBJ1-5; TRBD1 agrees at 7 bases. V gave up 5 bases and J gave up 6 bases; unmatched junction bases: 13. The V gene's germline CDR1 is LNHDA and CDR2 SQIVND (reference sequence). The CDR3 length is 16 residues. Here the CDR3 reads CASSSYQQGIGQPQHF. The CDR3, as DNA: TGTGCCAGTAGTTCATACCAACAGGGGATAGGTCAGCCCCAGCATTTT.

CDR3 region: CSASGEQETQYF. CDR3 nucleotide sequence: TGCAGTGCTAGCGGGGAACAAGAGACCCAGTACTTC. V is TRBV20-1 and J is TRBJ2-5, with a tentative D call TRBD2 (5 bases). The germline V gene has CDR1 DFQATT and CDR2 SNEGSKA (reference sequence). The V end was cut by 3 bases, the J end by 2 bases, with 7 bases between. The CDR3 runs 12 residues.

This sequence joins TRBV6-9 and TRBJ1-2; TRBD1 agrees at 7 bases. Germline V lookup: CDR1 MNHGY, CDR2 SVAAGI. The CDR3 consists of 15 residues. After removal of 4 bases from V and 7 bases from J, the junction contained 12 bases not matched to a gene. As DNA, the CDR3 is TGTGCCAGCAGTTCCGGGACAGACCTTAGGTTTGGCTACACCTTC. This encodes CASSSGTDLRFGYTF.

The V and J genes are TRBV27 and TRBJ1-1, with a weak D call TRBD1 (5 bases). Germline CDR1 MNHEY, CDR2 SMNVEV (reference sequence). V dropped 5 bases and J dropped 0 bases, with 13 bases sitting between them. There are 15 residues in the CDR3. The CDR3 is CASSLQAQLNTEAFF. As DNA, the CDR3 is TGTGCCAGCAGTCTACAGGCGCAGTTGAACACTGAAGCTTTCTTT.

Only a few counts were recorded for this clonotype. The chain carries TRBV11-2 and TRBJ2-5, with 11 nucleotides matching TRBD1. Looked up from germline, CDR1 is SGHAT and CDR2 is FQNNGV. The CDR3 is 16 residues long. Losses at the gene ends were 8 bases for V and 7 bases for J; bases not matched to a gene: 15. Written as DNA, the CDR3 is TGTGCCAGCGGTGATTACCCCGGGACAGGGGGTGTGACCCAGTACTTC. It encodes CASGDYPGTGGVTQYF.

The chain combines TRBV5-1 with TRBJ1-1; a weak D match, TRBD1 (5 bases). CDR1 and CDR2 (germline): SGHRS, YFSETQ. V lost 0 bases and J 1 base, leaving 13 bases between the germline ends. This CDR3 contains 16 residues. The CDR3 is CASSLASGGGNTEAFF. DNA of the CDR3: TGCGCCAGCAGCTTGGCGTCCGGGGGAGGGAACACTGAAGCTTTCTTT.

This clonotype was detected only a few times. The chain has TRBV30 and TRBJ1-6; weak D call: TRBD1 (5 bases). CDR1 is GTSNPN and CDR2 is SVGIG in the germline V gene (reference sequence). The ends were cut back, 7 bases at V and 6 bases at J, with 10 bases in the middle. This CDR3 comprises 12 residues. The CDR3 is CASGRINSPLHF. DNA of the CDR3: TGTGCCTCGGGACGGATTAATTCACCCCTCCACTTT. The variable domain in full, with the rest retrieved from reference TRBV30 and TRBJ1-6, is SQTIHQWPATLVQPVGSPLSLECTVEGTSNPNLYWYRQAAGRGLQLLFYSVGIGQISSEVPQNLSASRPQDRQFILSSKKLLLSDSGFYLCASGRINSPLHFGNGTRLTVT.

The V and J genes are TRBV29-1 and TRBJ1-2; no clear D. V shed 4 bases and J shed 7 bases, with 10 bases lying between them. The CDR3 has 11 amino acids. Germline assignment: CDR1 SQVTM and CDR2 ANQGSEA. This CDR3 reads CSVALGSGYTF. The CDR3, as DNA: TGCAGCGTTGCTTTGGGTAGTGGCTACACCTTC.

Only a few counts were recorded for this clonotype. CDR3 protein: CATSSPGPRGSQETQYF. CDR3 DNA sequence: TGTGCCACCAGCAGCCCTGGGCCCAGGGGGTCCCAAGAGACCCAGTACTTC. This chain joins TRBV15 and TRBJ2-5; TRBD1 aligns across 7 bases. The CDR3 extends over 17 amino acids. V dropped 3 bases and J dropped 1; count of bases not matched to a gene: 11. Germline CDR1 reads LNHNV; CDR2 reads YYDKDF (reference sequence).

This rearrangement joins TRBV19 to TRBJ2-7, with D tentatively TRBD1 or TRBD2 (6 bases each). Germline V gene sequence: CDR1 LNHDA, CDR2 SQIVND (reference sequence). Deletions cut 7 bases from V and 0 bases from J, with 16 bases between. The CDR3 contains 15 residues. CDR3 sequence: CASTPGGLGSYEQYF. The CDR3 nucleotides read TGTGCCAGTACCCCTGGGGGGCTCGGCTCCTACGAGCAGTACTTC.

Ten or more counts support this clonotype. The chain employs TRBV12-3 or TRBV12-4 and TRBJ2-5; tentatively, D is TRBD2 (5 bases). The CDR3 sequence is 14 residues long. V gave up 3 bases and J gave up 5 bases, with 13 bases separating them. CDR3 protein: CASSLSSRGETQYF. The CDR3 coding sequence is TGTGCCAGCAGTTTGTCTAGCAGAGGGGAGACCCAGTACTTC.

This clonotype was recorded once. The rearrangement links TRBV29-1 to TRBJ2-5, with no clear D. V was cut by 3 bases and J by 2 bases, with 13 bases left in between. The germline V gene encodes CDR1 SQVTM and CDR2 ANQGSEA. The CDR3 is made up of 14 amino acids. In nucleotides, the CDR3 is TGCAGCGTTGATGAGGTCCAGGCTCAAGAGACCCAGTACTTC. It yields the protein CSVDEVQAQETQYF.

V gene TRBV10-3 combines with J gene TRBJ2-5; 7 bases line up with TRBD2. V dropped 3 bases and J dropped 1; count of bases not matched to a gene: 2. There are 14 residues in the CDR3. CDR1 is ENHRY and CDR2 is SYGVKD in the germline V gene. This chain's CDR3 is CAISDGTTQETQYF. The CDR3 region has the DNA TGTGCCATCAGTGACGGGACTACCCAAGAGACCCAGTACTTC.

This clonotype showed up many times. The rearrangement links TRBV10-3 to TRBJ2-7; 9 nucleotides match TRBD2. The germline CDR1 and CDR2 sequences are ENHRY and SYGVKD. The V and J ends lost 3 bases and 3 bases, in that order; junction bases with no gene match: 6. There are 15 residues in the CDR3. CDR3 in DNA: TGTGCCATCAGTGACCCGAGCGGGGGGATCTACGAGCAGTACTTC. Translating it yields CAISDPSGGIYEQYF.

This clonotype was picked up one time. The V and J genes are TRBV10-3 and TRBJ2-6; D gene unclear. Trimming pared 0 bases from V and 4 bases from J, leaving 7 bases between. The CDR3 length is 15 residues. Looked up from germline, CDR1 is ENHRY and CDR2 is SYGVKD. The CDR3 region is CAISESWEGANVLTF. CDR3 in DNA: TGTGCCATCAGTGAGTCGTGGGAAGGGGCCAACGTCCTGACTTTC.

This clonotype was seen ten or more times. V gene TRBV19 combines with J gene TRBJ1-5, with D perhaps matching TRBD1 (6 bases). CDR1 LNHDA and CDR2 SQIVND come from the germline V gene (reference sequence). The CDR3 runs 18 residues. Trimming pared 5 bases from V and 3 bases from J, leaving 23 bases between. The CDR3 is CASSSRAPGHTINQPQHF. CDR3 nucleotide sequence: TGTGCCAGTAGTTCCCGGGCTCCGGGACATACCATCAATCAGCCCCAGCATTTT.

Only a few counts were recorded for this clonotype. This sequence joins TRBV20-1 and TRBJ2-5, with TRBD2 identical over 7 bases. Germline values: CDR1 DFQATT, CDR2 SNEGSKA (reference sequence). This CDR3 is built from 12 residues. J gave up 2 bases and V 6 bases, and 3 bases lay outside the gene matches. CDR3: CSAPGGQETQYF. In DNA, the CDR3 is TGCAGTGCCCCGGGGGGTCAAGAGACCCAGTACTTC.

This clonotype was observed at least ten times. The CDR3 DNA follows: TGTGCCAGTAGGGGCAGCGGAGGTAGGCAGTACTTC. Protein: CASRGSGGRQYF. The genes are TRBV19 and TRBJ2-7; D might be TRBD2 (5 bases). V was trimmed by 6 bases and J by 9 bases, leaving 15 bases between them. Germline V gene lookup returns CDR1 LNHDA and CDR2 SQIVND (reference sequence). The CDR3 consists of 12 residues.

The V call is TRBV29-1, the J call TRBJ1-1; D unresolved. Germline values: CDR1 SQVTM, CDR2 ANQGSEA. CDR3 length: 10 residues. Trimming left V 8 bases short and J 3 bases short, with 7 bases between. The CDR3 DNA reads TGCAGCACGTGGGACACTGAAGCTTTCTTT. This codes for CSTWDTEAFF.

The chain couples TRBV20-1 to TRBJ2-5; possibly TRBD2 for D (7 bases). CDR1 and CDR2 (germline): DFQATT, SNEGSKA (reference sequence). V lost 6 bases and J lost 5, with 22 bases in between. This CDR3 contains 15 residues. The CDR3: CSAVGGGTGVETQYF. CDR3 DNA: TGCAGTGCAGTGGGGGGGGGCACGGGGGTGGAGACCCAGTACTTC.

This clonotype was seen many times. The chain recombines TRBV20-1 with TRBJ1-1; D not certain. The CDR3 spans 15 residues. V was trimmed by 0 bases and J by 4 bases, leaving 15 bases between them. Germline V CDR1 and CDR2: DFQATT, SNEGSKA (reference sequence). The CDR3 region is CSARDQPGLGTEAFF. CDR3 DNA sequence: TGCAGTGCTAGAGATCAGCCGGGGTTGGGCACTGAAGCTTTCTTT.

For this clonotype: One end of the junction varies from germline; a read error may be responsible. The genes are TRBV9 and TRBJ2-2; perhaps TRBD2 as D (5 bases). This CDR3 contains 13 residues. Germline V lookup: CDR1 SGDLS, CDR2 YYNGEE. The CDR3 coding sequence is TGTGCCAGCAGCGCAGCAGGCGCCGGGGAGCCGTTTTTT. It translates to CASSAAGAGEPFF.

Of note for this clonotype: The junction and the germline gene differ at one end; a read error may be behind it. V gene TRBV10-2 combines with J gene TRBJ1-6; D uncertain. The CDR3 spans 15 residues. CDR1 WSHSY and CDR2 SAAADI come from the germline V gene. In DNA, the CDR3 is TGTGCCAGCAGTTCCCCAAGTTCCCATAATTCACCCCTCCACTTT. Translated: CASSSPSSHNSPLHF.